This T cell receptor (beta chain) originates from a study of identical twins. Germline loops: CDR1 SGHRS, CDR2 YFSETQ. The V gene lost 4 bases and the J gene lost 1 base, with 17 bases spanning the gap. The CDR3 consists of 16 residues. The authors used template switching to add a universal primer site and gave cDNA unique molecular identifiers. TCRdb recomputed calls from the 5' RACE reads with MiXCR, one row per CDR3 protein. The sample has about 700,000 distinct CDR3 sequences, approximately 6% seen once. This clonotype was detected a few times. The receptor was derived from a man aged 18 to 30 in good health. The sample comprised naive T cells sorted from blood. The J gene is TRBJ2-5, the V gene TRBV5-1; D possibly uses TRBD1 or TRBD2 (5 bases each). Here the CDR3 DNA reads TGCGCCAGCAGCCCGCTAGGGGACCGCTCCCAAGAGACCCAGTACTTC. Its protein product is CASSPLGDRSQETQYF.